These 11 T cell receptor beta chains came from one sample sequenced in a study of shared clonotypes between healthy human individuals. The repertoire was sequenced with immunoSEQ multiplex PCR; TCRdb's copy has only in-frame clones and lacks some. The sample holds some 2,400,000 clones, around 95% seen once. Sequencing input: naive CD4+ T cells sorted from blood. Documented subset: CD45RA+ positively selected. Source of these receptors: a man between 18 and 35 years old in good health.

This rearrangement joins TRBV9 to TRBJ1-4; D uncertain. The CDR3 spans 15 residues. CDR1 is SGDLS, CDR2 YYNGEE, per germline. V dropped 3 bases and J dropped 0 bases, with 9 bases sitting between them. The CDR3 here is CASSERQATNEKLFF. Here the CDR3 DNA reads TGTGCCAGCAGCGAGAGACAAGCAACTAATGAAAAACTGTTTTTT. Full variable domain (remainder filled in from reference TRBV9 and TRBJ1-4): DSGVTQTPKHLITATGQRVTLRCSPRSGDLSVYWYQQSLDQGLQFLIQYYNGEERAKGNILERFSAQQFPDLHSELNLSSLELGDSALYFCASSERQATNEKLFFGSGTQLSVL.

This clone was seen once. The chain uses TRBV9 and TRBJ1-1, with D possibly being TRBD1 (5 bases). Germline-derived CDR1 and CDR2 are SGDLS and YYNGEE. Trimming stripped 4 bases from V and 4 bases from J, with 14 bases between. CDR3 length: 14 amino acids. The CDR3: CASSTSGISTEAFF. DNA for the CDR3: TGTGCCAGCAGCACTTCAGGGATTTCCACTGAAGCTTTCTTT.

V is TRBV5-1 and J is TRBJ2-5, with 8 bases that match TRBD1. The ends lost 4 bases at V and 2 bases at J; junction bases unmatched: 7. Looked up from germline, CDR1 is SGHRS and CDR2 is YFSETQ. This CDR3 is built from 15 residues. Here the CDR3 DNA reads TGCGCCAGCAGCAGAACAGGGGGGATACAAGAGACCCAGTACTTC. Translating it yields CASSRTGGIQETQYF.

To note about this clone: A junction boundary mismatches the germline segment, possibly from a read error. The chain is built from TRBV18 and TRBJ2-2; D remains unclear. Per germline, CDR1 KGHSH and CDR2 LQKENI. This CDR3 is 14 amino acids long. In nucleotides, the CDR3 is TGTGCCGGCTCACCATCGGGGAACACCGGGGAGCTGTTTTTT. Translating gives CAGSPSGNTGELFF.

This clone occurred once. This sample also contains other DNA sequences that code for the same CDR3. The rearrangement links TRBV5-1 to TRBJ2-7, with a possible D match to TRBD1 (5 bases). The germline V gene encodes CDR1 SGHRS and CDR2 YFSETQ. V lost 0 bases, J lost 2 bases, and 9 bases lay in between. This CDR3 comprises 14 residues. CDR3 loop: CASSLATGTYEQYF. CDR3 DNA sequence: TGCGCCAGCAGCTTGGCCACAGGTACCTACGAGCAGTACTTC.

V and J are TRBV10-1 and TRBJ2-3; TRBD2 matches 8 bases. This CDR3 is built from 14 residues. Germline CDR1 reads WNHNN; CDR2 reads SYGVQD (reference sequence). Losses at the gene ends were 3 bases for V and 6 bases for J; bases not matched to a gene: 5. CDR3 sequence: CASSDREGLDTQYF. CDR3 nucleotide sequence: TGCGCCAGCAGTGATCGGGAGGGCCTGGATACGCAGTATTTT.

V is TRBV5-1 and J is TRBJ2-7; 7 bases match TRBD1. The CDR3 consists of 14 residues. The junction had 5 bases not matched to a gene; V was cut back by 5 bases and J by 0 bases. The germline CDR1 and CDR2 sequences are SGHRS and YFSETQ. CDR3: CASRPDRASYEQYF. As DNA, the CDR3 is TGCGCCAGCAGACCCGACAGGGCCTCCTACGAGCAGTACTTC.

CDR3 sequence reads: CASSETPGGRQYF. The CDR3 nucleotides read TGTGCCAGCAGTGAAACTCCGGGGGGACGGCAGTATTTT. The chain employs TRBV6-1 and TRBJ2-3; 7 bases agree with TRBD2. Germline CDR1 is MNHNS and CDR2 is SASEGT. V was pared by 2 bases and J by 11 bases, with 7 bases of the junction left unmatched. The CDR3 totals 13 residues.

This clone was detected only once. This chain uses TRBV7-9 with TRBJ2-5; D perhaps matches TRBD2 (5 bases). This CDR3 contains 12 residues. Germline CDR1 and CDR2: SEHNR and FQNEAQ (reference sequence). Trimming cost V 5 bases and J 9 bases, with 13 bases left between them. The CDR3 nucleotides read TGTGCCAGCAGCCCCGGACTTTTGGCCCAGTACTTC. It codes for CASSPGLLAQYF. Filled out from reference TRBV7-9 and TRBJ2-5, the complete variable domain reads DTGVSQNPRHKITKRGQNVTFRCDPISEHNRLYWYRQTLGQGPEFLTYFQNEAQLEKSRLLSDRFSAERPKGSFSTLEIQRTEQGDSAMYLCASSPGLLAQYFGPGTRLLVL.

The chain combines TRBV30 with TRBJ2-5; D remains unclear. The V end was cut by 0 bases, the J end by 5 bases, with 16 bases between. The germline CDR1 and CDR2 sequences are GTSNPN and SVGIG (reference sequence). This CDR3 has 15 amino acids. CDR3 loop: CAWSVGSASGETQYF. The DNA of the CDR3 is TGTGCCTGGAGTGTAGGGTCGGCTTCTGGGGAGACCCAGTACTTC.

This clone was recorded once. V is TRBV15 and J is TRBJ1-1; unclear D gene. Trimming shortened V by 1 base and J by 2 bases, and 11 bases separated the two germline ends. Germline V gene data show CDR1 as LNHNV and CDR2 as YYDKDF (reference sequence). CDR3 length equals 15 residues. The CDR3 nucleotides are TGTGCCACCAGCAGAGTTGGCCTGCTCAACACTGAAGCTTTCTTT. Translating it yields CATSRVGLLNTEAFF.